The 5 T cell receptor beta chains given below trace back to one sample, sequenced in a study of T cells in Graves' hyperthyroidism and ophthalmopathy. Regions amplified from RNA transcripts were the TCR beta CDR3 regions. Using the HTBI primer set, a first-round RT-PCR was run on the TCR CDR3. MiXCR was run by TCRdb on the multiplex PCR reads, yielding one entry per CDR3 protein. The table records a few hundred thousand distinct CDR3 sequences, roughly 16% of them present only once. Sequenced input: blood. The receptors shown here come from a woman aged 35 to 49 with Graves' ophthalmopathy.

This clonotype was found a few times. This chain links TRBV7-8 with TRBJ2-1; a possible D gene is TRBD1 (5 bases). Germline CDR1 and CDR2: SGHVS and FQNEAQ. V was trimmed by 6 bases and J by 7 bases, leaving 19 bases between them. The CDR3 is 15 residues long. The CDR3 nucleotides are TGTGCCAGCAGATTAACCGTAAAGGGGTCTAATGAGCAGTTCTTC. Translated, it gives CASRLTVKGSNEQFF.

At least ten counts were recorded for this clonotype. This chain uses TRBV5-6 with TRBJ1-3, with D possibly matching TRBD1 (6 bases). This CDR3 contains 16 residues. Per the germline V gene, CDR1 is SGHDT and CDR2 is YYEEEE. V was cut by 1 base and J by 0 bases, with 11 bases left in between. The CDR3 is CASSLYGGLSGNTIYF. In DNA, the CDR3 is TGTGCCAGCAGCTTGTACGGGGGGCTCTCTGGAAACACCATATATTTT.

There are many counts of this clonotype. The chain has TRBV18 and TRBJ2-7, with unresolved D. Trimming stripped 4 bases from V and 2 bases from J, with 12 bases between. The CDR3 consists of 14 residues. Germline lookup yields CDR1 KGHSH and CDR2 LQKENI. Here the CDR3 DNA reads TGTGCCAGCTCACGGACGGAAGGAACCTACGAGCAGTACTTC. Amino acid sequence: CASSRTEGTYEQYF.

This clonotype was seen a few times. This chain links TRBV20-1 with TRBJ1-3; D is undetermined. The CDR3 consists of 15 residues. V lost 0 bases to trimming and J lost 0 bases, with 9 bases between them. Germline V gene sequence: CDR1 DFQATT, CDR2 SNEGSKA (reference sequence). The CDR3 DNA is TGCAGTGCTAGAGATGGCAGCAGCTCTGGAAACACCATATATTTT. It translates to CSARDGSSSGNTIYF.

This clonotype has a handful of counts. The V call is TRBV20-1, the J call TRBJ1-3; weak D call: TRBD1 (6 bases). Germline-derived CDR1 and CDR2 are DFQATT and SNEGSKA (reference sequence). With 3 bases removed from V and 3 bases from J, the gap between germline ends came to 9 bases. The CDR3 covers 13 residues. CDR3 in DNA: TGCAGTGCTAGCGGGGGCGGTGGAAACACCATATATTTT. Its translation is CSASGGGGNTIYF.